The rows below give T cell receptor beta chains drawn from one sample of a study of human T cells and chemical hapten exposure. TCRdb re-derived calls from the RACE reads in MiXCR, one entry per CDR3 protein. The sample shows roughly 180,000 distinct CDR3 sequences, roughly 15% of them seen only once. Sequenced material: whole blood, taken in connection with sensitization to the hapten diphenylcyclopropenone (DPC). These TCRs come from a woman in her thirties with alopecia areata. Some clones in this sample may be carry-over from other donors' samples. Both conserved end residues are trimmed from each CDR3. Each record gives: CDR3 protein, J gene, V gene.

SARPLAGTYNEQF | TRBJ2-1 | TRBV20-1
SAPPVAGYQETQY | TRBJ2-5 | TRBV20-1
ATQRGGLNTIY | TRBJ1-3 | TRBV25-1
SVGADQETQY | TRBJ2-5 | TRBV29-1
ASSPLHPANYGYT | TRBJ1-2 | TRBV18
ASSPRDPEETQY | TRBJ2-5 | TRBV5-4
ASSYSISGGYGYT | TRBJ1-2 | TRBV6-5
ASSSRENTGELF | TRBJ2-2 | TRBV12-3/TRBV12-4
ASSKDRGRNTGELF | TRBJ2-2 | TRBV7-3
ASSLAGQGNEKLF | TRBJ1-4 | TRBV5-1
ATSRPTHQTQY | TRBJ2-5 | TRBV15
ASSPLSGSAGYT | TRBJ1-2 | TRBV11-3
ASSLGTGKETQY | TRBJ2-5 | TRBV3-1
ASSSQFAGELF | TRBJ2-2 | TRBV27
ASSGGTGYNQPQH | TRBJ1-5 | TRBV12-3/TRBV12-4
SASGGGAGTDTQY | TRBJ2-3 | TRBV20-1